The entry below gives a single T cell receptor beta chain sequence along with its context. This sequence may be a read error, since a much larger clone differs from it by one base. In the same sample, other DNA sequences code for this CDR3. The data were obtained in a study of blood T cell repertoires in COVID-19. How the authors handled the data: Reference gene primers were amplified, and this amplification served to estimate nucleated cell counts. Assay used: immunoSEQ multiplex PCR; TCRdb lists only in-frame clones, some missing. V, J and clone size reflect that table, while D and trimming were determined from the DNA. The table lists over 450,000 clones, less than 90% of them singletons. The sequenced sample was peripheral blood. This TCR came from a woman between 50 and 59 years old with COVID-19, enrolled during active disease.

The CDR3 DNA reads as TGTGCCAGCAGCCCGAGCTCCTACGAGCAGTACTTC. Translated, it gives CASSPSSYEQYF. J is TRBJ2-7 and V is TRBV7-8; D ambiguous. V lost 5 bases to trimming and J lost 0 bases, with 5 bases between them. The CDR3 totals 12 residues. From germline, CDR1 is SGHVS and CDR2 FQNEAQ.